These 18 T cell receptor beta chains originate from one sample sequenced in a study of blood T cell repertoires in COVID-19. Profiled with immunoSEQ multiplex PCR; TCRdb holds only in-frame clones, not every one. The sample has approximately 170,000 clones, about 81% seen once; the top ten hold approximately 10%. Sequenced: peripheral blood. The receptors here all came from a human donor in a cohort sampled during active COVID-19.

In its sample, this clone was seen once. V is TRBV3-1 (or the pseudogene TRBV3-2) and J is TRBJ2-7, with TRBD1 matching 9 bases. The V and J ends lost 3 bases and 4 bases, in that order; junction bases with no gene match: 7. Germline lookup yields CDR1 LGHDT and CDR2 YNNKEL (reference sequence). There are 15 residues in the CDR3. The DNA of the CDR3 is TGTGCCAGCAGCCACCCGGGACAGGGTGGGTACGAGCAGTACTTC. It codes for CASSHPGQGGYEQYF.

This clone turned up a few times. The chain couples TRBV2 to TRBJ1-6; the D is unclear. The CDR3 consists of 13 residues. In germline, CDR1 is SNHLY, CDR2 FYNNEI. The germline V and J ends were trimmed by 5 bases and 15 bases, with 17 bases remaining between them. This chain's CDR3 is CASSPTTRGYLHF. DNA for the CDR3: TGTGCCAGCAGTCCTACAACGAGAGGCTACCTCCACTTT. The full variable domain, rest sourced from reference TRBV2 and TRBJ1-6, is EPEVTQTPSHQVTQMGQEVILRCVPISNHLYFYWYRQILGQKVEFLVSFYNNEISEKSEIFDDQFSVERPDGSNFTLKIRSTKLEDSAMYFCASSPTTRGYLHFGNGTRLTVT.

The genes are TRBV3-1 (or the pseudogene TRBV3-2) and TRBJ1-2; D possibly corresponds to TRBD1 (5 bases). The germline V gene encodes CDR1 LGHDT and CDR2 YNNKEL (reference sequence). The CDR3 totals 14 residues. Trimming shortened V by 0 bases and J by 4 bases, and 9 bases separated the two germline ends. This CDR3 is CASSQDTRAYGYTF. The CDR3 nucleotides are TGTGCCAGCAGCCAAGATACCAGGGCCTATGGCTACACCTTC.

The chain has TRBV7-8 and TRBJ2-3; 7 nucleotides align to TRBD2. Looked up from germline, CDR1 is SGHVS and CDR2 is FQNEAQ. The CDR3 runs to 15 residues. Trimming cost V 4 bases and J 2 bases; bases outside gene matches: 6. CDR3: CASSSLLAATDTQYF. The CDR3 nucleotides read TGTGCCAGCAGCTCACTCCTAGCGGCCACAGATACGCAGTATTTT. The whole variable domain, filled in from reference TRBV7-8 and TRBJ2-3, reads GAGVSQSPRYKVAKRGQDVALRCDPISGHVSLFWYQQALGQGPEFLTYFQNEAQLDKSGLPSDRFFAERPEGSVSTLKIQRTQQEDSAVYLCASSSLLAATDTQYFGPGTRLTVL.

The table lists this clone with a count of one. In the same sample, other DNA sequences code for this CDR3. The V call is TRBV6-5, the J call TRBJ1-2; 7 nucleotides agree with TRBD1. This CDR3 is 13 amino acids long. J gave up 4 bases and V 4 bases, and 3 bases lay outside the gene matches. Per germline, CDR1 MNHEY and CDR2 SVGAGI. The DNA for the CDR3 is TGTGCCAGCAGTTTGGGACAGCGCTATGGCTACACCTTC. Translation gives CASSLGQRYGYTF.

This sequence joins TRBV6-6 and TRBJ2-1; 9 nucleotides agree with TRBD1. J gave up 7 bases and V 5 bases, and 9 bases lay outside the gene matches. Germline CDR1 reads MNHNY; CDR2 reads SVGAGI (reference sequence). The CDR3 loop spans 15 amino acids. CDR3 amino acids: CASSDTGTGQNEQFF. As DNA, the CDR3 is TGTGCCAGCAGTGATACCGGGACAGGGCAGAATGAGCAGTTCTTC.

The chain combines TRBV30 with TRBJ1-5; D might be TRBD1 (5 bases). Germline loops: CDR1 GTSNPN, CDR2 SVGIG (reference sequence). The V end lost 5 bases, the J end lost 6 bases, and 14 bases lay between the germline ends. The CDR3 runs to 13 residues. The CDR3 DNA reads TGTGCCTGGGGGGCGGGAGCCGGTCAGCCCCAGCATTTT. It translates to CAWGAGAGQPQHF. Full variable domain (rest looked up from reference TRBV30 and TRBJ1-5): SQTIHQWPATLVQPVGSPLSLECTVEGTSNPNLYWYRQAAGRGLQLLFYSVGIGQISSEVPQNLSASRPQDRQFILSSKKLLLSDSGFYLCAWGAGAGQPQHFGDGTRLSIL.

The rearrangement uses TRBV15 and TRBJ2-1; D call uncertain. The CDR3 has 13 residues. CDR1 and CDR2 from the germline V gene are LNHNV and YYDKDF (reference sequence). The ends were cut back, 0 bases at V and 4 bases at J, with 4 bases in the middle. The CDR3: CATSRDRYNEQFF. Here the CDR3 DNA reads TGTGCCACCAGCAGAGATAGATACAATGAGCAGTTCTTC.

This clone occurred many times. This chain joins TRBV9 and TRBJ2-1, with D possibly matching TRBD2 (6 bases). CDR1 is SGDLS and CDR2 is YYNGEE in the germline V gene. With 0 bases removed from V and 10 bases from J, the gap between germline ends came to 11 bases. This CDR3 has 13 residues. CDR3 sequence: CASSVASAGEQFF. The CDR3 DNA follows: TGTGCCAGCAGCGTAGCTTCGGCGGGAGAGCAGTTCTTC.

V gene TRBV29-1 combines with J gene TRBJ2-3; the match to TRBD2 covers 10 bases. Per the germline V gene, CDR1 is SQVTM and CDR2 is ANQGSEA. J gave up 4 bases and V 8 bases, and 9 bases lay outside the gene matches. This CDR3 comprises 14 residues. The CDR3 coding sequence is TGCAGCCCCAGGGGGCTAGCGGGAGCAGATACGCAGTATTTT. The encoded protein is CSPRGLAGADTQYF.

The chain combines TRBV7-2 with TRBJ1-2; the D is unclear. The CDR3 covers 13 residues. The germline gives CDR1 SGHTA, CDR2 FQGNSA. V was cut by 6 bases and J by 8 bases, with 16 bases left in between. The CDR3 loop reads CASSLGAVGGYTF. CDR3 nucleotides: TGTGCCAGCAGTCTGGGAGCTGTCGGCGGCTACACCTTC.

The sample holds a few counts of this clone. Within the sample, other DNA sequences also encode this same CDR3. The chain is built from TRBV5-6 and TRBJ2-4, with D perhaps TRBD1 (6 bases). The CDR3 runs to 15 residues. V lost 1 base and J lost 3, with 11 bases in between. Germline V CDR1 and CDR2: SGHDT, YYEEEE. CDR3 sequence reads: CASSLLAGDKNIQYF. The DNA of the CDR3 is TGTGCCAGCAGCTTGTTGGCAGGGGACAAAAACATTCAGTACTTC. The full variable domain, rest sourced from reference TRBV5-6 and TRBJ2-4, is DAGVTQSPTHLIKTRGQQVTLRCSPKSGHDTVSWYQQALGQGPQFIFQYYEEEERQRGNFPDRFSGHQFPNYSSELNVNALLLGDSALYLCASSLLAGDKNIQYFGAGTRLSVL.

The genes are TRBV7-2 and TRBJ1-1; D is unresolved. Per germline, CDR1 SGHTA and CDR2 FQGNSA. Trimming removed 1 base at V and 13 bases at J, with 10 bases between. This CDR3 spans 11 amino acids. The CDR3 reads CASSLGRSVFF. CDR3 nucleotide sequence: TGTGCCAGCAGCTTAGGGAGGTCGGTTTTCTTT.

The V gene is TRBV10-3, the J gene TRBJ2-1; D gene uncertain. Looked up from germline, CDR1 is ENHRY and CDR2 is SYGVKD. The length of the CDR3 is 14 residues. Trimming took 2 bases from V and 4 from J, leaving 9 bases between them. The CDR3 reads CAISEAVDYNEQFF. In nucleotides, the CDR3 is TGTGCCATCAGTGAGGCGGTTGATTACAATGAGCAGTTCTTC.

This chain connects TRBV5-8 to TRBJ1-1; no definite D call. There are 14 residues in the CDR3. Germline V CDR1 and CDR2: SGHTS, YDEGEE. V shed 0 bases and J shed 1 base, with 7 bases lying between them. CDR3 residues: CASSLAGRNTEAFF. In DNA, the CDR3 is TGTGCCAGCAGCTTGGCCGGTAGGAACACTGAAGCTTTCTTT.

The chain employs TRBV7-8 and TRBJ2-7; D gene unclear. This CDR3 comprises 15 residues. Germline V gives CDR1 SGHVS, CDR2 FQNEAQ. The V end lost 1 base, the J end lost 0 bases, and 10 bases lay between the germline ends. CDR3 loop: CASSLGGSNSYEQYF. CDR3 sequence (DNA): TGTGCCAGCAGCTTAGGAGGTAGTAACTCCTACGAGCAGTACTTC. Filled out from reference TRBV7-8 and TRBJ2-7, the complete variable domain reads GAGVSQSPRYKVAKRGQDVALRCDPISGHVSLFWYQQALGQGPEFLTYFQNEAQLDKSGLPSDRFFAERPEGSVSTLKIQRTQQEDSAVYLCASSLGGSNSYEQYFGPGTRLTVT.

The rearrangement links TRBV16 to TRBJ1-4, with TRBD1 identical over 8 bases. The CDR3 extends over 14 amino acids. Germline trimming cut 3 bases from V and 5 bases from J; bases unmatched to any gene: 2. Germline V lookup: CDR1 KGHSY, CDR2 FQNENV. CDR3 residues: CASSHRGRNEKLFF. CDR3 sequence (DNA): TGTGCCAGCAGCCACAGGGGGCGGAATGAAAAACTGTTTTTT. The full variable domain, completed using reference TRBV16 and TRBJ1-4, is GEEVAQTPKHLVRGEGQKAKLYCAPIKGHSYVFWYQQVLKNEFKFLISFQNENVFDETGMPKERFSAKCLPNSPCSLEIQATKLEDSAVYFCASSHRGRNEKLFFGSGTQLSVL.

This chain joins TRBV28 and TRBJ1-5; tentatively, D is TRBD1 (5 bases). V lost 2 bases and J 7 bases, leaving 9 bases between the germline ends. In germline, CDR1 is MDHEN, CDR2 SYDVKM. The CDR3 loop spans 13 amino acids. The CDR3 protein is CASSLGGVQPQHF. The CDR3, as DNA: TGTGCCAGCAGTTTAGGGGGGGTACAGCCCCAGCATTTT.